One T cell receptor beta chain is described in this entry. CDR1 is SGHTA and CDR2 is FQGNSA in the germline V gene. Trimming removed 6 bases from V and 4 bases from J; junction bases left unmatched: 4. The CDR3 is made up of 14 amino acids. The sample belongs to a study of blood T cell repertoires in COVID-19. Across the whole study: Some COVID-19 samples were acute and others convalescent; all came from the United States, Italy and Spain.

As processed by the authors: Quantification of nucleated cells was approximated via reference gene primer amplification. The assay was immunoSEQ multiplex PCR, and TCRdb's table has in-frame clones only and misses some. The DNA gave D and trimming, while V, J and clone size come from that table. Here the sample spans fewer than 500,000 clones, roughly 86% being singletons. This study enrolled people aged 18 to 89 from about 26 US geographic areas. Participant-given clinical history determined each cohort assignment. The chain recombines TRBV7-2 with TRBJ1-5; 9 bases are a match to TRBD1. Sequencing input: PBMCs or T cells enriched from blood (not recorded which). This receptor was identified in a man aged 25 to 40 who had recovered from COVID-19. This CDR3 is CASRGQGRNQPQHF. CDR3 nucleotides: TGTGCCAGCAGGGGACAGGGCCGAAATCAGCCCCAGCATTTT.